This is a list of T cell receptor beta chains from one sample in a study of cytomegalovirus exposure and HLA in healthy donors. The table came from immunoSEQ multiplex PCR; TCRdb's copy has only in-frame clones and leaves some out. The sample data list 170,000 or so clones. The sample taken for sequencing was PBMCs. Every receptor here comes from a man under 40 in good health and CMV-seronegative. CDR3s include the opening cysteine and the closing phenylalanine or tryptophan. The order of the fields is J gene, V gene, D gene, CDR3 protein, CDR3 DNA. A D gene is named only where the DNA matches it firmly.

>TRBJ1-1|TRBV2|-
CATTSEGGTEAFF
TGTGCCACCACCTCCGAAGGGGGCACTGAAGCTTTCTTT
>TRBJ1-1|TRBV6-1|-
CASSEPGQGYNTEAFF
TGTGCCAGCAGTGAACCGGGACAAGGGTACAACACTGAAGCTTTCTTT
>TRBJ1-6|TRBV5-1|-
CASSLTATAPNSPLHF
TGCGCCAGCAGCCTGACGGCGACAGCACCCAATTCACCCCTCCACTTT
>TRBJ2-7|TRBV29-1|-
CSVEDGGTYEQYF
TGCAGCGTTGAAGATGGCGGGACCTACGAGCAGTACTTC
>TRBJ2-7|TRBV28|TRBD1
CASSFYPGQGIYEQYF
TGTGCCAGCAGTTTTTATCCGGGACAGGGTATCTACGAGCAGTACTTC
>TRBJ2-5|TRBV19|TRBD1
CASSFPGGETQYF
TGTGCCAGTAGTTTTCCAGGGGGAGAGACCCAGTACTTC
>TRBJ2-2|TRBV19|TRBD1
CASSKRQGYTGELFF
TGTGCCAGTAGTAAGAGACAGGGGTACACCGGGGAGCTGTTTTTT
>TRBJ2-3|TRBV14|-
CASSQEGLRDRTDTQYF
TGTGCCAGCAGCCAGGAAGGACTAAGGGACCGCACAGATACGCAGTATTTT
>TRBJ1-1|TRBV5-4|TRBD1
CASSPGGDRGRGAFF
TGTGCCAGCAGCCCTGGGGGGGACAGGGGCCGGGGAGCTTTCTTT
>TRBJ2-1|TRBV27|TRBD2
CASTQISGSYEQFF
TGTGCCAGCACCCAGATTAGCGGGAGCTATGAGCAGTTCTTC
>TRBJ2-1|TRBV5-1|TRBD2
CASSNSGGYNEQFF
TGCGCCAGCAGCAATTCGGGGGGGTACAATGAGCAGTTCTTC
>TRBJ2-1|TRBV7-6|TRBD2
CASSPTGTSGYNEQFF
TGTGCCAGCAGCCCAACCGGGACTAGCGGTTACAATGAGCAGTTCTTC
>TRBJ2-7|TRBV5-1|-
CASSLNRLDEQYF
TGCGCCAGCAGCTTGAACAGGCTGGACGAGCAGTACTTC
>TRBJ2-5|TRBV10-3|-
CAISESGGGAETQYF
TGTGCCATCAGTGAGTCCGGAGGGGGCGCGGAGACCCAGTACTTC
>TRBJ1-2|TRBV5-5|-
CASSWGPYANYGYTF
TGTGCCAGCAGCTGGGGGCCGTATGCTAACTATGGCTACACCTTC
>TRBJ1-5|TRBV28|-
CASSPNAGDQPQHF
TGTGCCAGCAGCCCAAACGCCGGAGATCAGCCCCAGCATTTT
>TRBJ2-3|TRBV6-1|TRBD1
CASSEFGAGGKITDTQYF
TGTGCCAGCAGTGAATTCGGGGCAGGGGGCAAAATCACAGATACGCAGTATTTT
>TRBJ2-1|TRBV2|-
CASSLTGNEQFF
TGTGCCAGCAGTCTCACAGGTAATGAGCAGTTCTTC
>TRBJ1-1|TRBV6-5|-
CASSYGAGLTEAFF
TGTGCCAGCAGTTACGGGGCAGGGTTAACTGAAGCTTTCTTT
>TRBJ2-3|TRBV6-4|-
CASSDRGSSTDTQYF
TGTGCCAGCAGTGACAGAGGAAGTTCCACAGATACGCAGTATTTT
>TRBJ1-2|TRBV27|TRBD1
CASSLSGGLIGYGYTF
TGTGCCAGCAGTTTGTCAGGGGGACTGATCGGCTATGGCTACACCTTC
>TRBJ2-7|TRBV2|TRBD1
CASSPGQGLSYEQYF
TGTGCCAGCAGCCCTGGACAGGGCCTCTCCTACGAGCAGTACTTC
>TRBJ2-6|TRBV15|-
CATSRGELTGANVLTF
TGTGCCACCAGCAGAGGAGAGCTAACTGGGGCCAACGTCCTGACTTTC
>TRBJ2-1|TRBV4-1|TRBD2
CASSQEWRGLADNEQFF
TGCGCCAGCAGCCAAGAATGGCGAGGGCTAGCGGACAATGAGCAGTTCTTC
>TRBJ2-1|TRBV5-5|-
CASSLEYGGHNEQFF
TGTGCCAGCAGCTTGGAGTACGGGGGACACAATGAGCAGTTCTTC
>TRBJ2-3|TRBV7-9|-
CASSLTRARTDTQYF
TGTGCCAGCAGCTTAACCAGGGCTCGCACAGATACGCAGTATTTT
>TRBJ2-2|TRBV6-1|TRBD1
CASIWGQVDTGELFF
TGTGCCAGCATCTGGGGACAGGTTGATACCGGGGAGCTGTTTTTT
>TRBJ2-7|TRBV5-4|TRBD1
CASSRPGQESYEQYF
TGTGCCAGCAGCCGGCCGGGACAGGAGTCCTACGAGCAGTACTTC
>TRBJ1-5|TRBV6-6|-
CASSYGGRNQPQHF
TGTGCCAGCAGTTACGGAGGGCGAAATCAGCCCCAGCATTTT
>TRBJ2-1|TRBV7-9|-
CASSLQGNEQFF
TGTGCCAGCAGCTTACAGGGCAATGAGCAGTTCTTC
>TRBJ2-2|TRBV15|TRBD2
CATSRGTSGTTGELFF
TGTGCCACCAGTAGAGGGACTAGCGGGACCACCGGGGAGCTGTTTTTT
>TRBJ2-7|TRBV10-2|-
CASSESASQNEQYF
TGCGCCAGCAGTGAGTCCGCTAGTCAAAACGAGCAGTACTTC
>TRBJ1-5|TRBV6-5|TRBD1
CASNRGVGQPQHF
TGTGCCAGCAACAGGGGAGTTGGTCAGCCCCAGCATTTT
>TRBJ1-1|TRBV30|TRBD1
CAWGRTGGWTEAFF
TGTGCCTGGGGGAGAACAGGGGGCTGGACTGAAGCTTTCTTT
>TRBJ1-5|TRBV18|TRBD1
CASSPGGDSQSNQPQHF
TGTGCCAGCTCACCGGGTGGGGACAGCCAAAGCAATCAGCCCCAGCATTTT
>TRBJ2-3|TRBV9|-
CASSVGFPPEGTDTQYF
TGTGCCAGCAGCGTAGGATTTCCCCCCGAGGGCACAGATACGCAGTATTTT
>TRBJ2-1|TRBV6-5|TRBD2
CASRGLAYNEQFF
TGTGCCAGCAGGGGACTAGCGTACAATGAGCAGTTCTTC
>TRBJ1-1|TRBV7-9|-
CASSRYGAAEAFF
TGTGCCAGCAGCCGTTATGGGGCCGCTGAAGCTTTCTTT
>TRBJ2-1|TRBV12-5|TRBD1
CASGNRDRAYNEQFF
TGTGCTAGTGGGAACCGGGACAGAGCTTACAATGAGCAGTTCTTC
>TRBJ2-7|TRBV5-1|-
CASSPIPGEEQYF
TGCGCCAGCAGCCCGATACCCGGGGAGGAGCAGTACTTC
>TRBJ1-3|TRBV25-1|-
CASRDKGDSGNTIYF
TGTGCCAGCAGGGACAAGGGGGACTCTGGAAACACCATATATTTT
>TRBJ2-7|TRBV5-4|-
CASRGTSYEQYF
TGTGCCTCCAGGGGGACTTCCTACGAGCAGTACTTC
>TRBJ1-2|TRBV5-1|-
CASRATSGVYGYTF
TGCGCCAGCAGGGCAACTTCAGGGGTTTATGGCTACACCTTC
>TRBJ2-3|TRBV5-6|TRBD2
CASSPGLAPDTQYF
TGTGCCAGCAGCCCCGGACTAGCGCCAGATACGCAGTATTTT
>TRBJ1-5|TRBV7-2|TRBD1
CASSLRQGYQPQHF
TGTGCCAGCAGCCTTCGACAGGGCTATCAGCCCCAGCATTTT
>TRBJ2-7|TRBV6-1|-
CASSEEGSGSYEQYF
TGTGCCAGCAGTGAAGAAGGTAGCGGATCCTACGAGCAGTACTTC
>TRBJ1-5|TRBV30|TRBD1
CAWSLRGQLQPQHF
TGTGCCTGGAGTCTAAGGGGGCAGCTTCAGCCCCAGCATTTT
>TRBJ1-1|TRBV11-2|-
CASSSLGGPGFYGEAFF
TGTGCCAGCAGCTCCCTCGGGGGGCCGGGGTTTTACGGTGAAGCTTTCTTT
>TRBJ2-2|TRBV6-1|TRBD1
CASGVGTGDTGELFF
TGTGCCAGCGGGGTCGGGACAGGGGACACCGGGGAGCTGTTTTTT
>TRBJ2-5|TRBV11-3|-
CASSLESQETQYF
TGTGCCAGCAGCTTAGAGTCTCAAGAGACCCAGTACTTC